These T cell receptor beta chains were read from a single sample in a study of T-cell reconstitution after alpha-beta-depleted transplantation in children. TCRdb processed the PCR reads anew with MiXCR; each CDR3 protein has one entry. The repertoire holds 80,000 to 95,000 distinct CDR3 sequences, with 6.5% to 8.5% as singletons. The sample was PBMCs from the stem cell graft donor, taken from the stem cell graft. These receptors all come from a human donor who donated a stem cell graft to a child with congenital amegakaryocytic thrombocytopenia. Both conserved end residues are part of each CDR3. Each record gives: V gene, D gene, J gene, clone size, CDR3 protein, CDR3 DNA. A D gene is named only where the DNA matches it firmly. Some rows have no size entry. The others give once, few or many, or a class for an expanded clone.

V gene: TRBV3-1; D gene: TRBD2; J gene: TRBJ2-7; clone size: many; CDR3 protein: CASSQVPSGGPYEQYF; CDR3 DNA: TGTGCCAGCAGCCAAGTCCCTAGCGGGGGGCCCTACGAGCAGTACTTC
V gene: TRBV12-3/TRBV12-4; D gene: -; J gene: TRBJ2-2; clone size: -; CDR3 protein: CASSRPNTGELFF; CDR3 DNA: TGTGCCAGCAGCCGGCCGAACACCGGGGAGCTGTTTTTT
V gene: TRBV29-1; D gene: -; J gene: TRBJ1-1; clone size: many; CDR3 protein: CSVEDLRVEGEAFF; CDR3 DNA: TGCAGCGTTGAAGATTTGCGGGTTGAGGGAGAAGCTTTCTTT
V gene: TRBV10-3; D gene: TRBD2; J gene: TRBJ2-1; clone size: many; CDR3 protein: CAISESGVTSGYEQFF; CDR3 DNA: TGTGCCATCAGTGAGTCAGGGGTGACTAGCGGGTATGAGCAGTTCTTC
V gene: TRBV10-3; D gene: TRBD2; J gene: TRBJ2-1; clone size: many; CDR3 protein: CAISEGTRDEQFF; CDR3 DNA: TGTGCCATCAGTGAAGGGACTAGGGATGAGCAGTTCTTC
V gene: TRBV7-9; D gene: -; J gene: TRBJ2-2; clone size: many; CDR3 protein: CASSPYRNTGELFF; CDR3 DNA: TGTGCCAGCAGCCCGTACAGGAACACCGGGGAGCTGTTTTTT
V gene: TRBV15; D gene: TRBD1; J gene: TRBJ1-1; clone size: many; CDR3 protein: CATSRDRDRGQDTEAFF; CDR3 DNA: TGTGCCACCAGCAGAGACCGGGACAGGGGGCAGGACACTGAAGCTTTCTTT
V gene: TRBV6-6; D gene: TRBD2; J gene: TRBJ2-7; clone size: many; CDR3 protein: CASSRDYPSHEQYF; CDR3 DNA: TGTGCCAGCAGTAGGGACTACCCCTCCCACGAGCAGTACTTC
V gene: TRBV7-6; D gene: TRBD1; J gene: TRBJ2-1; clone size: many; CDR3 protein: CASSLGTGYNEQFF; CDR3 DNA: TGTGCCAGCAGCTTAGGGACAGGTTACAATGAGCAGTTCTTC
V gene: TRBV12-3/TRBV12-4; D gene: -; J gene: TRBJ1-3; clone size: -; CDR3 protein: CASLLRDTSGNTIYF; CDR3 DNA: TGTGCCAGCTTACTGAGGGACACCTCTGGAAACACCATATATTTT
V gene: TRBV5-1; D gene: TRBD2; J gene: TRBJ2-1; clone size: many; CDR3 protein: CASSTGLAFNEQFF; CDR3 DNA: TGCGCCAGCAGCACCGGACTAGCTTTCAATGAGCAGTTCTTC
V gene: TRBV7-3; D gene: TRBD1; J gene: TRBJ1-1; clone size: many; CDR3 protein: CASSFQGDTEAFF; CDR3 DNA: TGTGCCAGCAGCTTTCAGGGGGACACTGAAGCTTTCTTT
V gene: TRBV5-1; D gene: -; J gene: TRBJ1-2; clone size: many; CDR3 protein: CASSLPGAFYGYTF; CDR3 DNA: TGCGCCAGCAGCTTGCCCGGGGCTTTCTATGGCTACACCTTC
V gene: TRBV5-1; D gene: TRBD1; J gene: TRBJ2-2; clone size: few; CDR3 protein: CASSPRQGNTGELFF; CDR3 DNA: TGCGCCAGCAGCCCAAGACAGGGGAACACCGGGGAGCTGTTTTTT
V gene: TRBV14; D gene: -; J gene: TRBJ2-1; clone size: -; CDR3 protein: CASSRSAGPYNEQFF; CDR3 DNA: TGTGCCAGCAGCCGATCAGCGGGCCCCTACAATGAGCAGTTCTTC
V gene: TRBV5-1; D gene: -; J gene: TRBJ2-2; clone size: many; CDR3 protein: CASSFGFANTGELFF; CDR3 DNA: TGCGCCAGCAGCTTCGGCTTCGCGAACACCGGGGAGCTGTTTTTT
V gene: TRBV29-1; D gene: -; J gene: TRBJ2-1; clone size: many; CDR3 protein: CSVGQTNEQFF; CDR3 DNA: TGCAGCGTTGGACAGACCAATGAGCAGTTCTTC
V gene: TRBV7-9; D gene: TRBD1; J gene: TRBJ1-1; clone size: many; CDR3 protein: CASSHITTGQGDTEAFF; CDR3 DNA: TGTGCCAGCAGCCACATAACGACCGGACAGGGAGACACTGAAGCTTTCTTT
V gene: TRBV30; D gene: -; J gene: TRBJ2-3; clone size: -; CDR3 protein: CAWSVLGSEGDTQYF; CDR3 DNA: TGTGCCTGGAGTGTACTCGGGAGTGAGGGGGATACGCAGTATTTT
V gene: TRBV5-1; D gene: -; J gene: TRBJ1-5; clone size: -; CDR3 protein: CASSLGAGNQPQHF; CDR3 DNA: TGCGCCAGCAGCTTGGGAGCAGGCAATCAGCCCCAGCATTTT
V gene: TRBV28; D gene: -; J gene: TRBJ2-7; clone size: many; CDR3 protein: CASSTPDGGASEQYF; CDR3 DNA: TGTGCCAGCAGTACCCCGGATGGAGGGGCGAGCGAGCAGTACTTC
V gene: TRBV5-1; D gene: -; J gene: TRBJ2-2; clone size: many; CDR3 protein: CASSLAGLRQGMTGELFF; CDR3 DNA: TGCGCCAGCAGCCTGGCGGGTCTTCGGCAGGGGATGACCGGGGAGCTGTTTTTT
V gene: TRBV7-2; D gene: TRBD1; J gene: TRBJ1-2; clone size: many; CDR3 protein: CASSPTGNYGYTF; CDR3 DNA: TGTGCCAGCAGCCCGACAGGGAACTATGGCTACACCTTC
V gene: TRBV15; D gene: TRBD2; J gene: TRBJ2-1; clone size: many; CDR3 protein: CATSGIPGLAGESQYNEQFF; CDR3 DNA: TGTGCCACCAGCGGAATTCCAGGGCTAGCGGGGGAATCGCAGTACAATGAGCAGTTCTTC
V gene: TRBV6-5; D gene: -; J gene: TRBJ1-1; clone size: many; CDR3 protein: CASSQHGYTEAFF; CDR3 DNA: TGTGCCAGCAGCCAACACGGGTACACTGAAGCTTTCTTT
V gene: TRBV9; D gene: TRBD2; J gene: TRBJ2-1; clone size: many; CDR3 protein: CASSVGLAEHNEQFF; CDR3 DNA: TGTGCCAGCAGCGTAGGGCTAGCGGAACACAATGAGCAGTTCTTC
V gene: TRBV9; D gene: TRBD1; J gene: TRBJ1-6; clone size: many; CDR3 protein: CASSGGQGSSPLHF; CDR3 DNA: TGTGCCAGCAGCGGAGGACAGGGGAGTTCACCCCTCCACTTT
V gene: TRBV27; D gene: TRBD2; J gene: TRBJ2-5; clone size: many; CDR3 protein: CASSPRSLAGKETQYF; CDR3 DNA: TGTGCCAGCAGTCCCCGAAGCCTAGCGGGGAAAGAGACCCAGTACTTC
V gene: TRBV20-1; D gene: -; J gene: TRBJ2-1; clone size: many; CDR3 protein: CSALDPDSDEQFF; CDR3 DNA: TGCAGTGCCCTTGATCCCGATAGCGATGAGCAGTTCTTC
V gene: TRBV7-9; D gene: -; J gene: TRBJ2-7; clone size: many; CDR3 protein: CASGGSYEQYF; CDR3 DNA: TGTGCCAGTGGGGGTTCCTACGAGCAGTACTTC
V gene: TRBV20-1; D gene: TRBD1; J gene: TRBJ2-7; clone size: many; CDR3 protein: CSARWDRVSDEQYF; CDR3 DNA: TGCAGTGCTAGGTGGGACAGGGTTTCCGACGAGCAGTACTTC
V gene: TRBV6-5; D gene: -; J gene: TRBJ2-2; clone size: -; CDR3 protein: CASRPPGLVNTGELFF; CDR3 DNA: TGTGCCAGCAGACCGCCCGGACTTGTGAACACCGGGGAGCTGTTTTTT
V gene: TRBV20-1; D gene: -; J gene: TRBJ1-1; clone size: many; CDR3 protein: CSANRDGELNTEAFF; CDR3 DNA: TGCAGTGCGAACCGGGACGGAGAATTGAACACTGAAGCTTTCTTT
V gene: TRBV12-5; D gene: -; J gene: TRBJ1-5; clone size: many; CDR3 protein: CASGLESNQPQHF; CDR3 DNA: TGTGCTAGTGGTTTGGAAAGCAATCAGCCCCAGCATTTT
V gene: TRBV6-2/TRBV6-3; D gene: -; J gene: TRBJ1-2; clone size: many; CDR3 protein: CASSPGGFNWNGYTF; CDR3 DNA: TGTGCCAGCAGCCCCGGAGGGTTCAATTGGAATGGCTACACCTTC
V gene: TRBV24-1; D gene: -; J gene: TRBJ1-1; clone size: many; CDR3 protein: CASGGVDTEAFF; CDR3 DNA: TGTGCCTCGGGAGGCGTCGACACTGAAGCTTTCTTT
V gene: TRBV3-1; D gene: -; J gene: TRBJ2-7; clone size: many; CDR3 protein: CASSQYHHSYEQYF; CDR3 DNA: TGTGCCAGCAGCCAGTACCACCACTCCTACGAGCAGTACTTC
V gene: TRBV7-2; D gene: -; J gene: TRBJ2-4; clone size: many; CDR3 protein: CASSLRPHFEAKNIQYF; CDR3 DNA: TGTGCCAGCAGCCTACGGCCTCATTTTGAGGCCAAAAACATTCAGTACTTC
V gene: TRBV12-3/TRBV12-4; D gene: TRBD1; J gene: TRBJ2-1; clone size: many; CDR3 protein: CASSFRQGATEQFF; CDR3 DNA: TGTGCCAGCAGTTTTAGGCAGGGGGCAACCGAGCAGTTCTTC
V gene: TRBV3-1; D gene: TRBD2; J gene: TRBJ2-7; clone size: many; CDR3 protein: CASRRSDSGSPYEQYF; CDR3 DNA: TGTGCCAGCAGGAGGTCGGATAGCGGGTCCCCCTACGAGCAGTACTTC
V gene: TRBV5-1; D gene: TRBD1; J gene: TRBJ1-2; clone size: -; CDR3 protein: CASSLADRGGYTF; CDR3 DNA: TGCGCCAGCAGCTTGGCAGACAGGGGTGGCTACACCTTC
V gene: TRBV20-1; D gene: TRBD2; J gene: TRBJ2-3; clone size: many; CDR3 protein: CSAQGGTTTDTQYF; CDR3 DNA: TGCAGTGCCCAGGGCGGGACTACCACAGATACGCAGTATTTT
V gene: TRBV12-3/TRBV12-4; D gene: -; J gene: TRBJ1-1; clone size: many; CDR3 protein: CASQMNTEAFF; CDR3 DNA: TGTGCCAGCCAGATGAACACTGAAGCTTTCTTT
V gene: TRBV5-6; D gene: -; J gene: TRBJ2-1; clone size: many; CDR3 protein: CASSIPSSSSYNEQFF; CDR3 DNA: TGTGCCAGCAGCATCCCTAGCTCGAGCTCCTACAATGAGCAGTTCTTC
V gene: TRBV20-1; D gene: TRBD1; J gene: TRBJ1-1; clone size: many; CDR3 protein: CSASLDRAEAFF; CDR3 DNA: TGCAGTGCTAGTTTGGACAGGGCGGAAGCTTTCTTT
V gene: TRBV10-3; D gene: -; J gene: TRBJ1-2; clone size: many; CDR3 protein: CAISESSRGAGYGYTF; CDR3 DNA: TGTGCCATCAGTGAGTCCTCGAGGGGAGCAGGCTATGGCTACACCTTC
V gene: TRBV20-1; D gene: -; J gene: TRBJ1-1; clone size: many; CDR3 protein: CSARGSRRGGAFF; CDR3 DNA: TGCAGTGCTAGAGGATCCAGGCGGGGGGGGGCTTTCTTT
V gene: TRBV7-9; D gene: -; J gene: TRBJ2-2; clone size: few; CDR3 protein: CASSRGGVANTGELFF; CDR3 DNA: TGTGCCAGCAGCCGGGGCGGGGTCGCGAACACCGGGGAGCTGTTTTTT
V gene: TRBV9; D gene: TRBD2; J gene: TRBJ2-7; clone size: many; CDR3 protein: CASSVMTSGKASYEQYF; CDR3 DNA: TGTGCCAGCAGCGTTATGACTAGCGGGAAAGCCTCCTACGAGCAGTACTTC
V gene: TRBV28; D gene: TRBD2; J gene: TRBJ2-1; clone size: many; CDR3 protein: CASSLWRLAGDNEQFF; CDR3 DNA: TGTGCCAGCAGTTTATGGAGACTAGCGGGAGACAATGAGCAGTTCTTC
V gene: TRBV5-1; D gene: -; J gene: TRBJ1-1; clone size: -; CDR3 protein: CASSLVHLRNTEAFF; CDR3 DNA: TGCGCCAGCAGCTTGGTTCACCTGAGGAACACTGAAGCTTTCTTT
V gene: TRBV29-1; D gene: TRBD1; J gene: TRBJ1-1; clone size: many; CDR3 protein: CSASPGTGTGAFF; CDR3 DNA: TGCAGCGCCAGTCCCGGGACAGGCACCGGAGCTTTCTTT
V gene: TRBV5-1; D gene: -; J gene: TRBJ2-2; clone size: many; CDR3 protein: CASSLDVGTNTGELFF; CDR3 DNA: TGCGCCAGCAGCTTGGACGTGGGAACGAACACCGGGGAGCTGTTTTTT
V gene: TRBV20-1; D gene: -; J gene: TRBJ1-5; clone size: many; CDR3 protein: CSASKAGRGPYSNQPQHF; CDR3 DNA: TGCAGTGCTAGTAAGGCCGGGAGAGGACCGTATAGCAATCAGCCCCAGCATTTT
V gene: TRBV12-3/TRBV12-4; D gene: -; J gene: TRBJ2-4; clone size: many; CDR3 protein: CASSPGRGKNIQYF; CDR3 DNA: TGTGCCAGCAGTCCGGGAAGGGGCAAAAACATTCAGTACTTC